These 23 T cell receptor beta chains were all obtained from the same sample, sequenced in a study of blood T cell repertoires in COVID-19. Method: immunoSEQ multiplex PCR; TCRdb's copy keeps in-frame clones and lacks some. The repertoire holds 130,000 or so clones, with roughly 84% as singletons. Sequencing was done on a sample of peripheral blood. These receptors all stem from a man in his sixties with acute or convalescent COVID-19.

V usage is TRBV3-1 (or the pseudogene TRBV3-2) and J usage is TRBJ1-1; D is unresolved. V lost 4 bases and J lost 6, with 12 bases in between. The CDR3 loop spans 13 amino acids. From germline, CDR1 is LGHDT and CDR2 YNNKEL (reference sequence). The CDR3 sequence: CASSLLGGPEAFF. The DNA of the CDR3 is TGTGCCAGCAGCCTCCTGGGAGGACCTGAAGCTTTCTTT.

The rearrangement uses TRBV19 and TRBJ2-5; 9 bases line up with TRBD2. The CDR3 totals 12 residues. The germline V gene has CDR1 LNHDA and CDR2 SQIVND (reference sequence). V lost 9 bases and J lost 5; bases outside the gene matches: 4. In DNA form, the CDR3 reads TGTGCCAGCCGTACTAGCGGGGAGACCCAGTACTTC. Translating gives CASRTSGETQYF.

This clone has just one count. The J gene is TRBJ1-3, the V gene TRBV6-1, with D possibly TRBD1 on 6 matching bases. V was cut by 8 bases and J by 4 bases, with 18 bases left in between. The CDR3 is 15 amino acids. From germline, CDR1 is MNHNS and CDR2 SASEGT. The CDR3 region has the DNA TGTGCCAGCCGCCTGGACACAGGGCAAGGAAACACCATATATTTT. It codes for CASRLDTGQGNTIYF.

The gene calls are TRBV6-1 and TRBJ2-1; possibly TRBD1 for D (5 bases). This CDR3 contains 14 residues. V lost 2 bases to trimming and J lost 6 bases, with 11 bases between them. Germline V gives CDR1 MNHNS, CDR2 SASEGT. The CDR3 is CASSEQTVSNEQFF. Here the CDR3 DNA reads TGTGCCAGCAGTGAACAGACAGTCTCCAATGAGCAGTTCTTC.

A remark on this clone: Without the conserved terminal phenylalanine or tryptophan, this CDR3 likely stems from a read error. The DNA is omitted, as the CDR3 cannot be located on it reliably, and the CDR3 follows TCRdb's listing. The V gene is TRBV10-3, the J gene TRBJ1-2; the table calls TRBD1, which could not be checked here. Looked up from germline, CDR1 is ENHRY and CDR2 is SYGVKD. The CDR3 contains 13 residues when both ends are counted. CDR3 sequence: CAISEPGQGPTGL.

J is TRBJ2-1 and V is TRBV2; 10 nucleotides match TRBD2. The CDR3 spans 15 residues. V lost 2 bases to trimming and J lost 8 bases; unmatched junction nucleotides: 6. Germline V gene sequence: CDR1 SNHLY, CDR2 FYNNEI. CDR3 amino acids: CASSETGLAGDEQFF. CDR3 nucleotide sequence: TGTGCCAGCAGTGAAACGGGCCTAGCGGGAGATGAGCAGTTCTTC.

DNA of the CDR3: TGCAGCGCCAAACTCGGACAGGGCAGCTATGGCTACACCTTC. This translates into CSAKLGQGSYGYTF. The chain recombines TRBV29-1 with TRBJ1-2; the match to TRBD1 covers 8 bases. The CDR3 is 14 amino acids. V was clipped by 7 bases and J by 4 bases; unmatched bases: 11. Germline V gene data show CDR1 as SQVTM and CDR2 as ANQGSEA.

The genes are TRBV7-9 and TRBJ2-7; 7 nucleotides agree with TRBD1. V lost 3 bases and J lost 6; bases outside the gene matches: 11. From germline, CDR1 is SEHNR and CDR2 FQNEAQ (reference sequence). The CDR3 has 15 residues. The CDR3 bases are TGTGCCAGCAGCTTGGCCAGGGGGAAGGGGATCGAGCAGTACTTC. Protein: CASSLARGKGIEQYF.

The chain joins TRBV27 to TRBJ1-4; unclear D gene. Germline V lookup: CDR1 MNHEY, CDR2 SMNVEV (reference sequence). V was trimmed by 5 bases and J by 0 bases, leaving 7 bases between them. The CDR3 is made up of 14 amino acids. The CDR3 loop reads CASSRGATNEKLFF. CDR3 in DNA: TGTGCCAGCAGTCGCGGGGCAACTAATGAAAAACTGTTTTTT.

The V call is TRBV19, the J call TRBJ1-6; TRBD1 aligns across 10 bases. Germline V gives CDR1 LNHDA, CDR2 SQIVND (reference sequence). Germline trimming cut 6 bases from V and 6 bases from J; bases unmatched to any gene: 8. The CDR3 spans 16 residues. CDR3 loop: CASSPGQGHPNSPLHF. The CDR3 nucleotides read TGTGCCAGTAGCCCGGGACAGGGGCACCCTAATTCACCCCTCCACTTT.

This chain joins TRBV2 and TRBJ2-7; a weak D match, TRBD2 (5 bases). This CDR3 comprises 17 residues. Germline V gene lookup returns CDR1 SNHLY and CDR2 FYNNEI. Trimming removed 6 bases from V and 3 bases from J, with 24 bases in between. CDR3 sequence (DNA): TGTGCCAGCAGACAACATCCTCAAAAGAGGGCCAACTACGAGCAGTACTTC. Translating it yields CASRQHPQKRANYEQYF.

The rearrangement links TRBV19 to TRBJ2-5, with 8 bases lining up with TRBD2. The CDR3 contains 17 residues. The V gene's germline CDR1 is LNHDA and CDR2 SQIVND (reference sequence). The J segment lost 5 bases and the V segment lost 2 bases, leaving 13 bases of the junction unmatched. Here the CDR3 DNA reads TGTGCCAGTAGTATATTCACGGGAGCGGGAGTCGTCGAGACCCAGTACTTC. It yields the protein CASSIFTGAGVVETQYF.

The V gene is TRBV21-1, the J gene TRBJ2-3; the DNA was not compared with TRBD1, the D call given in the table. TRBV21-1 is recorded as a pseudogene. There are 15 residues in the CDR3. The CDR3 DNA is TGTGCCAGCAGCACAGAGGGACAGGGAGCAGATACGCAGTATTTT. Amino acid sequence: CASSTEGQGADTQYF.

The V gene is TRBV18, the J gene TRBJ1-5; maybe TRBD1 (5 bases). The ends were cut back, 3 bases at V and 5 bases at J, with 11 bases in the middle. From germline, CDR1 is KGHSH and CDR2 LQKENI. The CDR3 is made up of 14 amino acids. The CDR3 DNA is TGTGCCAGCTCACCGGGACTCGGCCATCAGCCCCAGCATTTT. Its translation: CASSPGLGHQPQHF.

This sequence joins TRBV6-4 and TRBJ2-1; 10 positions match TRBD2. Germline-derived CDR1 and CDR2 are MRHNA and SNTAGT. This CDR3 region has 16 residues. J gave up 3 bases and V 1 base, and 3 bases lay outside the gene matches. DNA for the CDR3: TGTGCCAGCAGTGACTTCGGGACTAGCGTCTACAATGAGCAGTTCTTC. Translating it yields CASSDFGTSVYNEQFF.

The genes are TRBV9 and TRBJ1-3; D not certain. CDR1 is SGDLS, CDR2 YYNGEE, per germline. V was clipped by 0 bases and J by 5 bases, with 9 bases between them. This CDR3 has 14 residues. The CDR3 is CASSVDTARNTIYF. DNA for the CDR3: TGTGCCAGCAGCGTAGATACAGCCCGAAACACCATATATTTT.

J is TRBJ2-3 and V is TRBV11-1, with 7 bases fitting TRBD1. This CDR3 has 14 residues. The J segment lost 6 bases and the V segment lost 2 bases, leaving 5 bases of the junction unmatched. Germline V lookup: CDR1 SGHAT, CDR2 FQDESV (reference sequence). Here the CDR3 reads CASSLQRGRDTQYF. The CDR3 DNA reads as TGTGCCAGCAGCTTACAAAGGGGGCGGGATACGCAGTATTTT.

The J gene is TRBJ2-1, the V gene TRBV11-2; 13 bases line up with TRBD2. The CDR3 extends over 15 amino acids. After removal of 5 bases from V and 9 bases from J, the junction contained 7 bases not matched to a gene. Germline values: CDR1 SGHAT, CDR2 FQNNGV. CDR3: CASSITSGGAGEQFF. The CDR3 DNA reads TGTGCCAGCAGCATAACTAGCGGGGGGGCGGGTGAGCAGTTCTTC.

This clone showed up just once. The DNA of the CDR3 is TGTGCCAGCAGCCCCCAACAGGGCCAAAACACTGAAGCTTTCTTT. As protein: CASSPQQGQNTEAFF. The chain carries TRBV9 and TRBJ1-1, with D possibly being TRBD1 (6 bases). Trimming took 4 bases from V and 2 from J, leaving 15 bases between them. The CDR3 loop spans 15 amino acids. From germline, CDR1 is SGDLS and CDR2 YYNGEE.

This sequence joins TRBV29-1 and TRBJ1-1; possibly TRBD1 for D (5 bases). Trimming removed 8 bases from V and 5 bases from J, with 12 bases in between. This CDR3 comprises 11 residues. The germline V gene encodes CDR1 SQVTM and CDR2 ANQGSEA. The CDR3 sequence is CSSASGTEAFF. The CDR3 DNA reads TGCAGCTCAGCATCAGGGACTGAAGCTTTCTTT.

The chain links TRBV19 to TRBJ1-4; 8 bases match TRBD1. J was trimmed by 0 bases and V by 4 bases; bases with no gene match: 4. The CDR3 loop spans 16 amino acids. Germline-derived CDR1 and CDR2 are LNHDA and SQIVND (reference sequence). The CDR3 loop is CASSNDRGATNEKLFF. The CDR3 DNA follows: TGTGCCAGTAGTAACGACAGGGGTGCAACTAATGAAAAACTGTTTTTT.

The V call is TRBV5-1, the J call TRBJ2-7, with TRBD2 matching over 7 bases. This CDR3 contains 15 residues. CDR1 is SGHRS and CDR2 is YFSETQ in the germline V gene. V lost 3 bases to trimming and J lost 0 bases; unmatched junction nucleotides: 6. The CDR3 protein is CASSWGTTRSYEQYF. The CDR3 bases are TGCGCCAGCAGCTGGGGGACTACCCGCTCCTACGAGCAGTACTTC.

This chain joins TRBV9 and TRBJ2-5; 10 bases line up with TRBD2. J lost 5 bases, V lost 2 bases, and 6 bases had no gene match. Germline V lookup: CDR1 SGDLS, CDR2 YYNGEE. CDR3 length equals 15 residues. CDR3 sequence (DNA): TGTGCCAGCAGCGTGGCTAGCGGGAGCGTCGAGACCCAGTACTTC. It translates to CASSVASGSVETQYF. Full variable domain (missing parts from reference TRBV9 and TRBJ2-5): DSGVTQTPKHLITATGQRVTLRCSPRSGDLSVYWYQQSLDQGLQFLIQYYNGEERAKGNILERFSAQQFPDLHSELNLSSLELGDSALYFCASSVASGSVETQYFGPGTRLLVL.